These 14 T cell receptor beta chains originate from one sample sequenced in a study of cytomegalovirus exposure and HLA in healthy donors. In the PCR, 60 Vbeta and 13 Jbeta primers were used. Profiling relied on immunoSEQ multiplex PCR, and the TCRdb table lists in-frame clones only, not all of them. The sample comprises some 140,000 clones, roughly 80% of which are singletons, and 0.94% rests with the top ten. The sample consisted of PBMCs. The receptors here all came from an older woman in good health and CMV-seronegative.

A few counts support this clone. The chain has TRBV7-6 and TRBJ2-7, with 8 bases matching TRBD2. Germline V gene lookup returns CDR1 SGHVS and CDR2 FNYEAQ. The CDR3 has 15 residues. The V segment lost 7 bases and the J segment 4 bases; nucleotides outside the gene matches: 12. The CDR3 sequence is CASTPGAGGLYEQYF. CDR3 in DNA: TGTGCCAGCACCCCTGGGGCGGGGGGCCTATACGAGCAGTACTTC. The full variable domain, rest sourced from reference TRBV7-6 and TRBJ2-7, is GAGVSQSPRYKVTKRGQDVALRCDPISGHVSLYWYRQALGQGPEFLTYFNYEAQQDKSGLPNDRFSAERPEGSISTLTIQRTEQRDSAMYRCASTPGAGGLYEQYFGPGTRLTVT.

V is TRBV4-1 and J is TRBJ2-6, with D possibly matching TRBD1 (5 bases). CDR1 is MGHRA and CDR2 is YSYEKL in the germline V gene. Trimming pared 1 base from V and 0 bases from J, leaving 25 bases between. The CDR3 has 22 residues. Here the CDR3 reads CASSQGRWSRGQGGSGANVLTF. Written as DNA, the CDR3 is TGCGCCAGCAGCCAAGGGCGTTGGTCTAGGGGCCAGGGTGGCTCTGGGGCCAACGTCCTGACTTTC.

The V gene is TRBV9, the J gene TRBJ2-6, with TRBD2 matching 7 bases. This CDR3 is built from 16 residues. Germline assignment: CDR1 SGDLS and CDR2 YYNGEE. Germline trimming cut 4 bases from V and 0 bases from J; bases unmatched to any gene: 4. Here the CDR3 reads CASSFSGYSGANVLTF. The CDR3 bases are TGTGCCAGCAGCTTTAGCGGGTACTCTGGGGCCAACGTCCTGACTTTC. The full variable domain, completed using reference TRBV9 and TRBJ2-6, is DSGVTQTPKHLITATGQRVTLRCSPRSGDLSVYWYQQSLDQGLQFLIQYYNGEERAKGNILERFSAQQFPDLHSELNLSSLELGDSALYFCASSFSGYSGANVLTFGAGSRLTVL.

The CDR3 coding sequence is TGTGCCAGCAGTTTAACCGGGACAGCTAATGAAAAACTGTTTTTT. Protein: CASSLTGTANEKLFF. The chain uses TRBV28 and TRBJ1-4, with 7 bases aligning to TRBD1. CDR3 length: 15 amino acids. CDR1 and CDR2 (germline): MDHEN, SYDVKM. Unmatched junction bases numbered 3, after V lost 2 bases and J lost 3 bases.

V usage is TRBV2 and J usage is TRBJ2-2; TRBD1 matches 9 bases. V shed 7 bases, J shed 6 bases, and the junction held 6 bases outside the gene matches. The germline gives CDR1 SNHLY, CDR2 FYNNEI. The CDR3 length is 14 residues. The CDR3 region is CASKTGQGAGELFF. The DNA for the CDR3 is TGTGCCAGCAAAACGGGACAGGGAGCCGGGGAGCTGTTTTTT.

The chain links TRBV7-9 to TRBJ2-3, with TRBD2 matching over 12 bases. V was clipped by 5 bases and J by 7 bases; unmatched bases: 10. CDR1 and CDR2 from the germline V gene are SEHNR and FQNEAQ (reference sequence). This CDR3 has 16 residues. The CDR3: CASSSIASGRANTQYF. In nucleotides, the CDR3 is TGTGCCAGCAGCAGTATTGCTAGCGGGAGGGCCAATACGCAGTATTTT.

In its sample, this clone was seen a few times. The rearrangement links TRBV5-1 to TRBJ2-7; 9 nucleotides line up with TRBD2. The CDR3 runs to 14 residues. The germline CDR1 and CDR2 sequences are SGHRS and YFSETQ. Trimming at V came to 6 bases and at J to 4 bases, leaving 8 bases not matched to a gene. The CDR3 protein is CASTPGTSLYEQYF. In DNA, the CDR3 is TGCGCCAGCACCCCGGGGACTAGCTTATACGAGCAGTACTTC. Combining the CDR3 with reference TRBV5-1 and TRBJ2-7 gives the whole variable domain KAGVTQTPRYLIKTRGQQVTLSCSPISGHRSVSWYQQTPGQGLQFLFEYFSETQRNKGNFPGRFSGRQFSNSRSEMNVSTLELGDSALYLCASTPGTSLYEQYFGPGTRLTVT.

This chain links TRBV5-1 with TRBJ2-7; a weak D match, TRBD1 (6 bases). V dropped 3 bases and J dropped 2 bases, with 12 bases sitting between them. Germline CDR1 SGHRS, CDR2 YFSETQ. The CDR3 spans 14 residues. The CDR3, as DNA: TGCGCCAGCAGCTCACAGGGTTCCCCCTACGAGCAGTACTTC. Its protein product is CASSSQGSPYEQYF.

The chain has TRBV9 and TRBJ2-5; TRBD1 agrees at 7 bases. Per the germline V gene, CDR1 is SGDLS and CDR2 is YYNGEE. With 3 bases clipped from V and 5 bases from J, the junction kept 13 bases outside the gene matches. This CDR3 contains 16 residues. The CDR3, as DNA: TGTGCCAGCAGCGCGCCGGGACAGCTCAACGGGGAGACCCAGTACTTC. Its protein is CASSAPGQLNGETQYF.

The table lists this clone with a count of one. The chain is built from TRBV6-5 and TRBJ1-5, with D tentatively TRBD1 (6 bases). CDR1 is MNHEY, CDR2 SVGAGI, per germline. V shed 4 bases and J shed 2 bases, with 12 bases lying between them. The CDR3 is made up of 15 amino acids. The CDR3 DNA is TGTGCCAGCAGTTCGACTTCAGGGGGCAATCAGCCCCAGCATTTT. Its translation is CASSSTSGGNQPQHF.

The J gene is TRBJ2-7, the V gene TRBV5-5; 10 bases match TRBD1. Germline lookup yields CDR1 SGHKS and CDR2 YYEKEE (reference sequence). V shed 0 bases and J 4 bases; nucleotides not matched to a gene: 4. The CDR3 has 15 amino acids. CDR3 amino acids: CASSLGTGGLYEQYF. The CDR3 DNA sequence: TGTGCCAGCAGCTTGGGGACAGGGGGTTTGTACGAGCAGTACTTC.

This clone was counted between two and nine times. The chain has TRBV19 and TRBJ2-7, with 12 bases aligning to TRBD2. This CDR3 contains 15 residues. Germline trimming cut 3 bases from V and 3 bases from J; bases unmatched to any gene: 3. Germline CDR1 is LNHDA and CDR2 is SQIVND (reference sequence). In nucleotides, the CDR3 is TGTGCCAGTAGTATGACTAGCGGGAGCCTCTACGAGCAGTACTTC. Its protein product is CASSMTSGSLYEQYF.

This clone came up a few times. The V gene is TRBV5-6, the J gene TRBJ2-2, with TRBD2 as a possible D gene (6 bases). V shed 4 bases and J shed 6 bases, with 16 bases lying between them. The CDR3 is 15 residues long. Germline loops: CDR1 SGHDT, CDR2 YYEEEE. The CDR3 DNA follows: TGTGCCAGCAGCGGGGGGATCGGGGGTGCCGGGGAGCTGTTTTTT. Amino acid sequence: CASSGGIGGAGELFF.

This sequence joins TRBV7-2 and TRBJ2-5; 11 bases match TRBD2. Trimming took 5 bases from V and 3 from J; bases not matched to a gene: 2. This CDR3 is built from 14 residues. From germline, CDR1 is SGHTA and CDR2 FQGNSA. CDR3 amino acids: CASSPGLAEETQYF. The CDR3 DNA follows: TGTGCCAGCAGCCCGGGACTAGCGGAAGAGACCCAGTACTTC.